The source of this T cell receptor (beta chain) is a study of T cells in localized non-small cell lung cancer. General observations from the study: Increased T cell density in blood showed an association with longer overall survival. Uninvolved adjacent lung showed higher T cell clonality than tumor. Detection in adjacent lung was observed for a median roughly 55 of the top 100 tumor clones. Heterogeneity remains possible because sequencing was limited to only one tumor region.

V lost 4 bases and J 7 bases, leaving 11 bases between the germline ends. This CDR3 spans 12 amino acids. Germline CDR1 SNHLY, CDR2 FYNNEI. Clones were sequenced by immunoSEQ multiplex PCR, and TCRdb holds only the in-frame ones, with some missing. The table includes tens of thousands of clones, more than 75% detected once. Of note for this clone: The antigen is not known.

Sample: peripheral blood, taken before any cancer treatment. The origin of this receptor is a woman aged 40-69 years with stage I squamous cell lung carcinoma. This chain joins TRBV2 and TRBJ2-7; tentative D call: TRBD1 (6 bases). CDR3 residues: CASSGNRAEQYF. The CDR3 region has the DNA TGTGCCAGCAGTGGAAACAGGGCTGAGCAGTACTTC.